The clone carrying this T cell receptor (beta chain) has a single count. Its antigen remains unknown. The germline V gene has CDR1 SNHLY and CDR2 FYNNEI. This CDR3 comprises 13 residues. With 5 bases removed from V and 1 base from J, the gap between germline ends came to 8 bases. Into CD45RA+ naive and CD45RA-negative memory subsets, the CD4+ cells were split. This sample stems from a study of shared clonotypes between healthy human individuals. At the level of the study: With ages of 18 to 49, the donors were a couple of women and a few men. There were three CD4 naive, three CD4 memory, two CD8 naive and one CD8 memory plates per donor. General study points: Against clonotypes common to all four donors, non-shared ones had lower generation probabilities.

TCRdb's copy holds only in-frame clones and misses some; the assay was immunoSEQ multiplex PCR. The sample holds 2 million to 2.5 million clones; 90% to 95% are singletons and the top ten take 0.13%. The sequence came from a man in his late teens or twenties in good health. Sequenced input: naive CD4+ T cells sorted from blood. As for subset: CD45RA+ positively selected. The chain uses TRBV2 and TRBJ1-1, with D hard to call. CDR3 residues: CASSMDSNTEAFF. The DNA of the CDR3 is TGTGCCAGCAGTATGGATTCGAACACTGAAGCTTTCTTT.